These 30 T cell receptor beta chains originate from one sample sequenced in a study of identical twins' blood T cells. TCRdb redid the calling of the 5' RACE reads with MiXCR, one entry per CDR3 protein. The table has roughly 340,000 distinct CDR3 sequences, around 30% seen once. The sample was PBMCs. The receptors come from a woman between 18 and 50 years old in good health.

This clonotype was detected a few times. The CDR3, as DNA: TGTGCCAGCAGTTTGGGGAGGGGACCTGGGGCCAACGTCCTGACTTTC. Translation gives CASSLGRGPGANVLTF. The V gene is TRBV28, the J gene TRBJ2-6, with 7 bases matching TRBD2. The CDR3 has 16 amino acids. The V and J ends lost 3 bases and 2 bases, in that order; junction bases with no gene match: 4. Looked up from germline, CDR1 is MDHEN and CDR2 is SYDVKM.

Ten or more counts support this clonotype. This chain joins TRBV6-6 and TRBJ1-3; D gene ambiguous. V was shortened by 6 bases and J by 4 bases, with 7 bases between the two germline ends. Germline V gene sequence: CDR1 MNHNY, CDR2 SVGAGI (reference sequence). The CDR3 runs 12 residues. The CDR3 DNA reads TGTGCCAGCAGCATCAGGGGAAACACCATATATTTT. Translated, it gives CASSIRGNTIYF.

This rearrangement joins TRBV27 to TRBJ2-3, with D unclear. This CDR3 has 14 residues. Trimming removed 3 bases at V and 6 bases at J, with 13 bases between. Germline values: CDR1 MNHEY, CDR2 SMNVEV (reference sequence). CDR3 DNA sequence: TGTGCCAGCAGTTTTAGACATGTGGCGGATACGCAGTATTTT. This gives the protein CASSFRHVADTQYF.

This clonotype showed up many times. This chain connects TRBV6-2 or TRBV6-3 to TRBJ2-2, with TRBD2 as a possible D gene (5 bases). CDR3 length: 14 residues. Germline V gene data show CDR1 as MNHEY and CDR2 as SVGEGT. Trimming took off 6 bases at V and 1 base at J, with 9 bases between the two ends. Written as DNA, the CDR3 is TGTGCCAGCAGAAGGACTGGGAACACCGGGGAGCTGTTTTTT. Its translation is CASRRTGNTGELFF.

The chain has TRBV29-1 and TRBJ1-2; 8 bases align to TRBD1. This CDR3 has 13 residues. Germline trimming cut 7 bases from V and 5 bases from J; bases unmatched to any gene: 9. Germline V CDR1 and CDR2: SQVTM, ANQGSEA. The CDR3 loop reads CSAGGQDTYGYTF. The CDR3 DNA reads as TGCAGCGCGGGGGGACAGGATACTTATGGCTACACCTTC.

This clonotype was counted only a few times. A much larger clone lies a single base off, so this may be a read error. The chain has TRBV28 and TRBJ1-2, with D perhaps TRBD1 (5 bases). Looked up from germline, CDR1 is MDHEN and CDR2 is SYDVKM. V lost 7 bases and J 0 bases, leaving 12 bases between the germline ends. The CDR3 is 14 amino acids. The CDR3 sequence is CASNLGGSNYGYTF. DNA of the CDR3: TGTGCCAGCAACCTCGGGGGATCTAACTATGGCTACACCTTC.

The V and J genes are TRBV6-2 or TRBV6-3 and TRBJ1-4; a possible D gene is TRBD1 (5 bases). V lost 5 bases and J 8 bases, leaving 12 bases between the germline ends. This CDR3 is 13 amino acids long. The germline gives CDR1 MNHEY, CDR2 SVGEGT. The chain's CDR3 is CASSPGTSEKLFF. In DNA, the CDR3 is TGTGCCAGCAGTCCCGGGACGTCCGAAAAACTGTTTTTT.

In the case of this clonotype: Since a much larger clone is just one base distant, this may be a read error. The V gene is TRBV6-2 or TRBV6-3, the J gene TRBJ2-1; D gene uncertain. Germline V gene sequence: CDR1 MNHEY, CDR2 SVGEGT. The CDR3 runs to 12 residues. V was pared by 7 bases and J by 8 bases, with 12 bases between. CDR3 residues: CASNTPAHEQFF. CDR3 in DNA: TGTGCCAGCAATACTCCCGCCCATGAGCAGTTCTTC.

This clonotype has just a few counts. The V call is TRBV9, the J call TRBJ1-5; maybe TRBD1 (6 bases). The germline V gene encodes CDR1 SGDLS and CDR2 YYNGEE. V dropped 4 bases and J dropped 7 bases, with 18 bases sitting between them. This CDR3 has 15 amino acids. The CDR3 DNA sequence: TGTGCCAGCAGCAGGGACACAGGGTTCGGACAGCCCCAGCATTTT. Translating it yields CASSRDTGFGQPQHF. The variable domain in full, with the rest retrieved from reference TRBV9 and TRBJ1-5, is DSGVTQTPKHLITATGQRVTLRCSPRSGDLSVYWYQQSLDQGLQFLIQYYNGEERAKGNILERFSAQQFPDLHSELNLSSLELGDSALYFCASSRDTGFGQPQHFGDGTRLSIL.

The V and J genes are TRBV7-9 and TRBJ1-3, with TRBD1 as a possible D gene (5 bases). Germline loops: CDR1 SEHNR, CDR2 FQNEAQ (reference sequence). The CDR3 spans 16 residues. V lost 2 bases and J lost 4, with 15 bases in between. As DNA, the CDR3 is TGTGCCAGCAGCTTATGGGGACCAGCGGCGGGAAACACCATATATTTT. Its translation: CASSLWGPAAGNTIYF.

The table lists this clonotype with a few counts. The CDR3 DNA sequence: TGCGCCAGCAGCCTAGGGTTGGGGACTGAGCAGTTCTTC. Its translation: CASSLGLGTEQFF. The chain combines TRBV4-3 with TRBJ2-1; D assignment may be TRBD1 or TRBD2 (5 bases each). Germline CDR1 reads LGHNA; CDR2 reads YSLEER. This CDR3 has 13 amino acids. V was pared by 4 bases and J by 9 bases, with 13 bases between.

The chain carries TRBV6-5 and TRBJ2-1; D might be TRBD1 (5 bases). V was shortened by 0 bases and J by 10 bases, with 10 bases between the two germline ends. Germline CDR1 reads MNHEY; CDR2 reads SVGAGI. This CDR3 has 13 amino acids. The CDR3 is CASSYSKGWEQFF. Here the CDR3 DNA reads TGTGCCAGCAGTTACTCGAAGGGGTGGGAGCAGTTCTTC.

The genes are TRBV19 and TRBJ1-3, with 7 nucleotides matching TRBD1. V shed 3 bases, J shed 3 bases, and the junction held 5 bases outside the gene matches. Germline V lookup: CDR1 LNHDA, CDR2 SQIVND (reference sequence). This CDR3 comprises 15 residues. CDR3 residues: CASSIRRQGGNTIYF. The CDR3 nucleotides read TGTGCCAGTAGTATCCGGAGACAGGGTGGAAACACCATATATTTT.

This clonotype has a count of ten or more. Germline and junction disagree at one end, which may indicate a read error. This chain uses TRBV2 with TRBJ1-1; possible D gene TRBD1, 6 bases. Germline V gene lookup returns CDR1 SNHLY and CDR2 FYNNEI. This CDR3 spans 14 amino acids. The CDR3 sequence: CASMQGSLNAEAFF. CDR3 DNA sequence: TGTGCCAGCATGCAGGGGAGTCTGAACGCTGAAGCTTTCTTT. The whole variable domain, filled in from reference TRBV2 and TRBJ1-1, reads EPEVTQTPSHQVTQMGQEVILRCVPISNHLYFYWYRQILGQKVEFLVSFYNNEISEKSEIFDDQFSVERPDGSNFTLKIRSTKLEDSAMYFCASMQGSLNAEAFFGQGTRLTVV.

This clonotype has only a few counts. This chain connects TRBV4-2 to TRBJ1-2; D is undetermined. The CDR3 loop spans 14 amino acids. V lost 0 bases to trimming and J lost 7 bases, with 12 bases between them. The V gene's germline CDR1 is LGHNA and CDR2 YNFKEQ. CDR3 residues: CASSQEMAYGGYTF. For the CDR3, the DNA is TGTGCCAGCAGCCAAGAGATGGCCTACGGTGGCTACACCTTC.

The V gene is TRBV11-2, the J gene TRBJ2-1, with TRBD2 as a possible D gene (5 bases). There are 13 residues in the CDR3. Germline CDR1 and CDR2: SGHAT and FQNNGV. V shed 6 bases and J shed 11 bases, with 17 bases lying between them. CDR3 nucleotide sequence: TGTGCCAGCAGACAGATGGACTCTGAGAAGCAGTTCTTC. Translating gives CASRQMDSEKQFF.

This clonotype was found many times. The chain carries TRBV5-1 and TRBJ2-3; TRBD2 might be the D (6 bases). Per germline, CDR1 SGHRS and CDR2 YFSETQ. CDR3 size: 16 residues. V lost 4 bases and J 2 bases, leaving 17 bases between the germline ends. The CDR3 loop is CASSELYSGLTDTQYF. Here the CDR3 DNA reads TGCGCCAGCAGCGAACTATATAGCGGCCTCACAGATACGCAGTATTTT.

This chain links TRBV3-1 with TRBJ1-6; D unclear. Between the trimmed V and J ends, which lost 2 bases and 9 bases, there was a span of 11 bases. Per germline, CDR1 LGHDT and CDR2 YNNKEL (reference sequence). This CDR3 spans 14 amino acids. CDR3 sequence: CASSQNTRASPLHF. In DNA form, the CDR3 reads TGTGCCAGCAGCCAAAATACCCGAGCTTCACCCCTCCACTTT.

This clonotype is a singleton in its sample. The chain uses TRBV5-1 and TRBJ1-3; D is unresolved. This CDR3 comprises 13 residues. CDR1 is SGHRS, CDR2 YFSETQ, per germline. V was cut by 4 bases and J by 8 bases, with 13 bases left in between. The CDR3 loop reads CASSPRKGDTIYF. The CDR3 DNA sequence: TGCGCCAGCAGCCCCAGGAAGGGAGACACCATATATTTT. The variable domain in full, completed from reference TRBV5-1 and TRBJ1-3, reads KAGVTQTPRYLIKTRGQQVTLSCSPISGHRSVSWYQQTPGQGLQFLFEYFSETQRNKGNFPGRFSGRQFSNSRSEMNVSTLELGDSALYLCASSPRKGDTIYFGEGSWLTVV.

This clonotype was seen only a few times. The chain employs TRBV5-6 and TRBJ1-1; 8 positions match TRBD1. J lost 7 bases, V lost 4 bases, and 12 bases had no gene match. The CDR3 covers 15 residues. CDR1 is SGHDT and CDR2 is YYEEEE in the germline V gene. The CDR3 DNA sequence: TGTGCCAGCAGCAGGATCGGGACAGGCGATTATGAAGCTTTCTTT. Translating it yields CASSRIGTGDYEAFF.

V usage is TRBV27 and J usage is TRBJ1-1; D unresolved. V dropped 5 bases and J dropped 8 bases, with 15 bases sitting between them. Germline-derived CDR1 and CDR2 are MNHEY and SMNVEV (reference sequence). The CDR3 is 13 residues long. CDR3 DNA sequence: TGTGCCAGCAGTCCCAGCGAGGTTGCGGAAGCTTTCTTT. Translation: CASSPSEVAEAFF.

This clonotype was recorded a few times. The rearrangement links TRBV6-5 to TRBJ1-4; D is uncertain. CDR1 is MNHEY, CDR2 SVGAGI, per germline. This CDR3 region has 13 residues. Trimming removed 5 bases at V and 7 bases at J, with 11 bases between. CDR3 bases: TGTGCCAGCAGTCCCACAGAAACTGAAAAACTGTTTTTT. Its translation: CASSPTETEKLFF.

This sequence joins TRBV18 and TRBJ1-6, with D unclear. Trimming took 3 bases from V and 3 from J, leaving 9 bases between them. Germline assignment: CDR1 KGHSH and CDR2 LQKENI. The CDR3 has 15 amino acids. The CDR3, as DNA: TGTGCCAGCTCACCGACGAACCTCTATAATTCACCCCTCCACTTT. This codes for CASSPTNLYNSPLHF.

Worth noting for this clonotype: It may be a read error: a sequence one base away is much more abundant. The rearrangement uses TRBV10-3 and TRBJ1-1, with D perhaps TRBD1 (5 bases). Trimming stripped 0 bases from V and 4 bases from J, with 12 bases between. The CDR3 is 15 residues long. The germline V gene has CDR1 ENHRY and CDR2 SYGVKD. The CDR3, as DNA: TGTGCCATCAGTGAGTCGCATAGGGGCGGCACTGAAGCTTTCTTT. Its translation: CAISESHRGGTEAFF.

Remarks on this clonotype: A much larger clone differs from this one at a single base, so this may be a read error. Here the CDR3 DNA reads TGTGCCATCAGTGAGAGAGTTAGCGCGGGAGATACGCGGTATTTT. It encodes CAISERVSAGDTRYF. This chain joins TRBV10-3 and TRBJ2-3, with TRBD2 matching over 7 bases. The CDR3 length is 15 residues. Germline values: CDR1 ENHRY, CDR2 SYGVKD.

J is TRBJ1-1 and V is TRBV3-1; D is unclear. CDR1 is LGHDT, CDR2 YNNKEL, per germline (reference sequence). The CDR3 is made up of 14 amino acids. V dropped 2 bases and J dropped 0 bases, with 7 bases sitting between them. CDR3 protein: CASSQWFMNTEAFF. CDR3 coding DNA: TGTGCCAGCAGCCAATGGTTCATGAACACTGAAGCTTTCTTT.

The CDR3 region is CASNGQDGVSYNEQFF. CDR3 DNA sequence: TGTGCCAGCAATGGCCAGGACGGGGTCTCCTACAATGAGCAGTTCTTC. The rearrangement uses TRBV6-2 or TRBV6-3 and TRBJ2-1; D is perhaps TRBD2 (5 bases). The CDR3 loop spans 16 amino acids. Germline V gives CDR1 MNHEY, CDR2 SVGEGT. V was trimmed by 7 bases and J by 0 bases, leaving 16 bases between them.

This clonotype came up a few times. The chain employs TRBV7-9 and TRBJ1-1; no clear D. The germline V gene encodes CDR1 SEHNR and CDR2 FQNEAQ (reference sequence). This CDR3 comprises 12 residues. Trimming pared 8 bases from V and 3 bases from J, leaving 10 bases between. CDR3 nucleotides: TGTGCCAGCCGGCCAGCGGACACTGAAGCTTTCTTT. Its translation: CASRPADTEAFF.

The rearrangement joins TRBV2 to TRBJ1-2, with no clear D. The V gene lost 8 bases and the J gene lost 8 bases, with 9 bases spanning the gap. Germline values: CDR1 SNHLY, CDR2 FYNNEI. The CDR3 totals 10 residues. The CDR3 reads CASLETGYTF. CDR3 in DNA: TGTGCCAGCTTGGAAACGGGCTACACCTTC.

As regards this clonotype: A much larger clone differs from this one at a single base, so this may be a read error. CDR3 nucleotide sequence: TGTGCCTTGAGTGTACTTTTAGGGGGCGGACGAAACACCATATATTTT. Its protein product is CALSVLLGGGRNTIYF. The chain employs TRBV30 and TRBJ1-3; 7 bases fit TRBD1. Germline CDR1 is GTSNPN and CDR2 is SVGIG (reference sequence). The CDR3 is 16 amino acids.